Listed below are T cell receptor beta chains from one sample, sequenced in a study of regulatory T cells in long-lasting Graves disease. TCRdb redid the calling of the multiplex PCR reads with MiXCR, one entry per CDR3 protein. The sample has a few hundred thousand distinct CDR3 sequences; 23% are singletons. The sequencing here drew on peripheral blood mononuclear cells (PBMCs), taken when the disease was refractory, from a patient treated with antithyroid drugs. These receptors were collected from a woman between 35 and 50 years old with Graves disease. CDR3s leave out the opening cysteine and the closing phenylalanine or tryptophan. Each record gives: CDR3 protein, CDR3 length, J gene, V gene, clone size. The size entry is marked missing in some rows and otherwise reads once, few, many or a size class.

CDR3: ASSQMDVRFETQY
length: 13
J: TRBJ2-5
V: TRBV14
size: NA

CDR3: ASSNQQAYEQY
length: 11
J: TRBJ2-7
V: TRBV18
size: many

CDR3: ASSISGTMAYYEQY
length: 14
J: TRBJ2-7
V: TRBV19
size: NA

CDR3: ASSPGGLSSYSPLH
length: 14
J: TRBJ1-6
V: TRBV14
size: NA

CDR3: ASSLGQGMGVYEQY
length: 14
J: TRBJ2-7
V: TRBV11-2
size: many

CDR3: ASSLDGLAPGETQY
length: 14
J: TRBJ2-5
V: TRBV28
size: many

CDR3: ASRGSNRNEQF
length: 11
J: TRBJ2-1
V: TRBV6-1
size: NA

CDR3: SARGQLAGAPYEQY
length: 14
J: TRBJ2-7
V: TRBV20-1
size: many

CDR3: AWTGRPRLAIGELF
length: 14
J: TRBJ2-2
V: TRBV30
size: NA

CDR3: ASSPTRVWGNEQF
length: 13
J: NA
V: TRBV19
size: NA

CDR3: ASSPGLAGGRPYNEQF
length: 16
J: TRBJ2-1
V: TRBV19
size: NA

CDR3: ASSKHGTELNYGYT
length: 14
J: TRBJ1-2
V: TRBV6-1
size: many

CDR3: ASSSRASGDTEAF
length: 13
J: TRBJ1-1
V: TRBV11-2
size: many

CDR3: SASYGGMSDTQY
length: 12
J: TRBJ2-3
V: TRBV20-1
size: NA

CDR3: ASSLGSNARLQETQY
length: 15
J: TRBJ2-5
V: TRBV7-3
size: once

CDR3: SAGGFSGADTQY
length: 12
J: TRBJ2-3
V: TRBV20-1
size: NA

CDR3: ASSPQGTSVYEQY
length: 13
J: TRBJ2-7
V: TRBV3-1
size: NA

CDR3: ASSVGGGAPQH
length: 11
J: TRBJ1-5
V: TRBV9
size: NA

CDR3: ASSLNLAGGNEQF
length: 13
J: NA
V: TRBV27
size: NA

CDR3: SAREGQFREKLF
length: 12
J: TRBJ1-4
V: TRBV20-1
size: many